The clone carrying this T cell receptor beta chain was detected only once. Other DNA sequences in this sample translate to the same CDR3. Clones were read by immunoSEQ multiplex PCR, and TCRdb kept only the in-frame ones, dropping some. The sample includes roughly 160,000 clones, 95% to 96% of them seen just once. The sample originates from a study of control samples from healthy donors and cancer patients. This CDR3 comprises 13 residues. V dropped 0 bases and J dropped 1 base, with 4 bases sitting between them. The germline V gene encodes CDR1 SGHRS and CDR2 YFSETQ. Sequenced sample: blood. The TCR comes from a woman under 40 in good health. The chain uses TRBV5-1 and TRBJ1-1, with D hard to call. DNA for the CDR3: TGCGCCAGCAGCTTGGTTACGAACACTGAAGCTTTCTTT. This codes for CASSLVTNTEAFF.